The T cell receptor (beta chain) under discussion was sequenced for a study of T-cell memory formation after mild COVID-19 (dated by TCRdb to about 2021). About the study as a whole: TCR sequence clusters from the two donors were found to be largely donor specific. The cohort comprised two young, previously healthy adult volunteers, one female and one male. In two donors, T-cell clones that expanded and contracted after mild COVID-19 were followed by sequencing TCRalpha and TCRbeta repertoires longitudinally.

This clonotype has a handful of counts. Its antigen remains undetermined. The record has no base qualities; no much larger clone is one base away. Broad study findings and their caveats: Some responding clones were found in pre-infection memory, which suggests that pre-existing cross-reactive memory T cells took part in the SARS-CoV-2 response. SARS-CoV-2 specificity was not confirmed for the second-wave clones peaking on day 37. Contracting CD4+ clones were found mainly in CM and EM memory subsets, while CD8+ clones were enriched in EMRA. The study covered only a couple of mild cases, and larger cohorts including severe cases with pre-infection samples were considered necessary. Clones that contracted from day 15 to 85 showed balanced CD4/CD8 phenotypes, whereas a second wave of clones that expanded from day 15 to 37 leaned towards CD4+.

The sequencing machine was an Illumina NovaSeq 6000. Using 5'RACE with constant-segment primers, TCRalpha and TCRbeta cDNA libraries were constructed, with sample barcodes and unique molecular identifiers added in the process. RNA was extracted from every sample with Trizol reagent. The libraries were amplified in two PCR steps, and the second step added a second sample barcode and Illumina TruSeq adapters. Sequencing of libraries was performed on an Illumina NovaSeq with 2 x 150 bp paired-end reads. Concerning the study's data processing: With migec v1.2.7, reads were demultiplexed and then collapsed into UMI-guided consensus sequences. Using mixcr v2.1.11, UMI consensuses were aligned to TRA and TRB V and J templates and then assembled into clonotypes. A clonotype was counted as expanded or contracted only when both edgeR and NoisET called the clonotype significant, with the noise models trained on biological replicates. For edgeR calls, the cutoffs were a false discovery rate-adjusted p below 0.01 and a log2 fold-change threshold of 1. As an exploratory analysis of dynamics, max-normalized trajectories of the 1000 most abundant clonotypes were examined with PCA combined with hierarchical clustering. Each responding clone was given a CD4 or CD8 phenotype based on the CD4+ and CD8+ repertoires, which had been sequenced separately. TCRdb ran its own pipeline on the public reads, namely fastp trimming at Q25 and MiXCR clone calling, and kept in-frame beta chains. Under each unique CDR3 protein, matching rows form one entry showing the most common genes and DNA. TCRdb, not the original authors, processed these V and J calls. The sample table shows about 180,000 distinct CDR3 sequences, and approximately 18% are seen once. The ten largest clones capture under 4.5% of the sample.

V was cut back by 2 bases and J by 3 bases, leaving a gap of 10 bases between them. The CDR1 and CDR2 encoded by the germline V gene (reference sequence) are GTSNPN and SVGIG. The cysteine opens and the phenylalanine closes a CDR3 of 13 amino acids. Here the CDR3 DNA is all that survives: 39 bases in frame from base 1. Ficoll-Paque density gradient centrifugation was the method used to isolate PBMCs. This chain joins TRBV30 to TRBJ2-5; TRBD2 might be the D gene, on 5 matching bases. This clonotype was sampled from a man between 18 and 35 years old who had mild COVID-19 (a few samples of this study predate the infection). The sample titles of this study are shuffled in the database, so cell type and time point are left out; the donor was told from shared clones. Specimen: PBMCs or a T cell subset sorted from them (not recorded which). The nucleotides read TGTGCCTGGAGTAGAGGGCTGGAAGAGACCCAGTACTTC. The translation is CAWSRGLEETQYF.